This T cell receptor (beta chain) was found in a study of monozygotic twins with inflammatory bowel disease. TCRdb reprocessed the 5' RACE reads and stores each CDR3 protein as one record, lacking DNA. The sample spans 350,000 to 550,000 distinct CDR3 sequences; the ten largest clones claim 2% to 3%. The CDR3 is 15 residues long. Germline loops: CDR1 SGDLS, CDR2 YYNGEE. The TCR originated in a human donor with ulcerative colitis or Crohn's disease, or a healthy co-twin of an affected twin (not recorded which). The sequencing input was blood. The chain carries TRBV9 and TRBJ2-5; the D call of TRBD2 rests on TCRdb alone, since no DNA is present to check it. CDR3 sequence: CASSVALALGEAQYF.